This TCR beta chain was obtained from a study of tumor-infiltrating lymphocytes in primary liver carcinoma. Overall study context: About 3.5 to 7.13 million productive TCRbeta reads were obtained from the samples, with similar numbers across tissue types. General observations from the study: Merely some 7.5-25% of top clones spanned all five tumor regions.

Priming with a constant-region primer yielded TCR beta cDNA from approximately 500 ng total RNA. Libraries of TCR beta came from three nested multiplex PCR rounds with slightly modified ARM-PCR. TRBV1-TRBV30 forward primers paired with a C-beta reverse primer drove the first two PCR rounds, about 10 cycles each. TCRdb analysed the multiplex PCR reads with MiXCR anew, one entry per CDR3 protein. The table shows approximately 64,000 distinct CDR3 sequences, with 71% occurring only once. Scientists recovered RNA and DNA together from approximately 20-30 mg of unsorted bulk tissue. Every tumor yielded five separate sampled regions. The CDR3 extends over 15 amino acids. The V segment lost 8 bases and the J segment 4 bases; nucleotides outside the gene matches: 12. CDR1 is SGHAT, CDR2 FQNNGV, per germline. With regard to this clonotype: Its specificity is unknown.

The chain has TRBV11-2 and TRBJ2-3; 7 bases line up with TRBD1. The sequence came from a middle-aged man with primary liver carcinoma and hepatitis B virus infection. Material: liver tumor tissue from sampling region 4. Indicated subset: tumor region T4, right-lateral pole. The DNA of the CDR3 is TGTGCCAGCCGCATGCTACAGGGACAGCCAGATACGCAGTATTTT. It translates to CASRMLQGQPDTQYF.